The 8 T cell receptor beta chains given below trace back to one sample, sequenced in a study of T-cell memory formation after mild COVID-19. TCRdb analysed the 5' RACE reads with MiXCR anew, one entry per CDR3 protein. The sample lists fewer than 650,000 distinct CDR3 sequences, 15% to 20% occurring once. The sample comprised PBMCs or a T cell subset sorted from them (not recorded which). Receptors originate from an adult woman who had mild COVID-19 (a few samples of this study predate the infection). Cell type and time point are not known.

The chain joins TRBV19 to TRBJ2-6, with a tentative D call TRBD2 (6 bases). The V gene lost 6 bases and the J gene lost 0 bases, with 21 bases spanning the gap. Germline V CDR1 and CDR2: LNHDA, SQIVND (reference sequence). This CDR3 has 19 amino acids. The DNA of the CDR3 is TGTGCCAGTAGCCTCGGGGGTGTCTGGGGTAGCTCTGGGGCCAACGTCCTGACTTTC. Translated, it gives CASSLGGVWGSSGANVLTF.

The chain's CDR3 is CASSFILGSRAIQYF. The CDR3 nucleotides read TGTGCCAGCAGCTTCATTCTCGGGAGTAGGGCCATTCAGTACTTC. This chain links TRBV11-1 with TRBJ2-4, with a possible D match to TRBD2 (6 bases). Germline V CDR1 and CDR2: SGHAT, FQDESV (reference sequence). This CDR3 contains 15 residues. The V and J ends lost 3 bases and 9 bases respectively, with 18 bases between them.

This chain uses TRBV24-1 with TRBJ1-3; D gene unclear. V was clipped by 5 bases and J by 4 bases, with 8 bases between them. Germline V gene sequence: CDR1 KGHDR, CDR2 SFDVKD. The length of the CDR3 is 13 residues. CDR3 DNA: TGTGCCACCAGTGGTCACACCGGAAACACCATATATTTT. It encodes CATSGHTGNTIYF.

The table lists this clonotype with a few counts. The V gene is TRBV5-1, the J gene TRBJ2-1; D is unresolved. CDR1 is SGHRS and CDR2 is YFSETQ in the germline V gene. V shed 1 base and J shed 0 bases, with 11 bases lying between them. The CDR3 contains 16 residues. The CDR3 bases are TGCGCCAGCAGCTTGTTAACAGACAACTCCTACAATGAGCAGTTCTTC. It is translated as CASSLLTDNSYNEQFF.

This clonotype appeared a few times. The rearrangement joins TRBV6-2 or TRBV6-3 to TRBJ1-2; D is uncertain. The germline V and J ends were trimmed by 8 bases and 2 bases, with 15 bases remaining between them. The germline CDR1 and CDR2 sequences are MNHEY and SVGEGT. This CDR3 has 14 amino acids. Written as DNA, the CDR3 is TGTGCCAGCTGGACGTACAACCCGAACTATGGCTACACCTTC. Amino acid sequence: CASWTYNPNYGYTF.

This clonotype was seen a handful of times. Here the CDR3 reads CAWSVWSGANVLTF. The DNA for the CDR3 is TGTGCCTGGAGTGTGTGGTCTGGGGCCAACGTCCTGACTTTC. This chain joins TRBV30 and TRBJ2-6; D remains unclear. The V and J ends lost 0 bases and 1 base respectively, with 4 bases between them. The CDR3 is 14 residues long. The V gene's germline CDR1 is GTSNPN and CDR2 SVGIG (reference sequence). Based on the CDR3 plus reference TRBV30 and TRBJ2-6, the full variable domain is SQTIHQWPATLVQPVGSPLSLECTVEGTSNPNLYWYRQAAGRGLQLLFYSVGIGQISSEVPQNLSASRPQDRQFILSSKKLLLSDSGFYLCAWSVWSGANVLTFGAGSRLTVL.

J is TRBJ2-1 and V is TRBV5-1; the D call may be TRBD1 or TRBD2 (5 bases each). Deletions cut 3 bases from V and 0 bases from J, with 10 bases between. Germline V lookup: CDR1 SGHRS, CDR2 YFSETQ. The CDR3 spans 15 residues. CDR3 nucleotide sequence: TGCGCCAGCAGCTCGGGTGGGGGCTCCTACAATGAGCAGTTCTTC. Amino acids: CASSSGGGSYNEQFF. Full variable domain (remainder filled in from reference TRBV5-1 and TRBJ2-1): KAGVTQTPRYLIKTRGQQVTLSCSPISGHRSVSWYQQTPGQGLQFLFEYFSETQRNKGNFPGRFSGRQFSNSRSEMNVSTLELGDSALYLCASSSGGGSYNEQFFGPGTRLTVL.

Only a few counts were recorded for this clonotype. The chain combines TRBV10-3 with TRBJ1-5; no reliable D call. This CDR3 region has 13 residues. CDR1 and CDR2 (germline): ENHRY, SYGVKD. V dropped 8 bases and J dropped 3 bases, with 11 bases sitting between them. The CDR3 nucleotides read TGTGCCATCGCGACGGAACTCAATCAGCCCCAGCATTTT. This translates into CAIATELNQPQHF.